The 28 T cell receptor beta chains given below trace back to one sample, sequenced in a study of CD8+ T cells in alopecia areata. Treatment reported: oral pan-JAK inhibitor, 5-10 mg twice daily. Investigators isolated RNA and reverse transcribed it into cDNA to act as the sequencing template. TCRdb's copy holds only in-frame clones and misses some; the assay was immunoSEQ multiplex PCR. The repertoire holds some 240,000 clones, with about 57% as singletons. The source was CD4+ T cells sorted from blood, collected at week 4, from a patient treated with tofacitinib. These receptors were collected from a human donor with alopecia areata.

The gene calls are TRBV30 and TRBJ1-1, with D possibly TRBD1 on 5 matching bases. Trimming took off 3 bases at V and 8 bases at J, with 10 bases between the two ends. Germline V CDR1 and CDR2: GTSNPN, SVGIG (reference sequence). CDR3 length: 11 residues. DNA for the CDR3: TGTGCCTGGAGCCCCAACAGGGAAGCTTTCTTT. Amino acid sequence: CAWSPNREAFF. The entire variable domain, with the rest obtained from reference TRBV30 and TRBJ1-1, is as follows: SQTIHQWPATLVQPVGSPLSLECTVEGTSNPNLYWYRQAAGRGLQLLFYSVGIGQISSEVPQNLSASRPQDRQFILSSKKLLLSDSGFYLCAWSPNREAFFGQGTRLTVV.

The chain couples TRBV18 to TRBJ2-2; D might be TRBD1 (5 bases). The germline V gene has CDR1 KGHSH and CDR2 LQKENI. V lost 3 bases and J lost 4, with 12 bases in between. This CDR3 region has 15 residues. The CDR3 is CASSPDSRFTGELFF. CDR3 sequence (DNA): TGTGCCAGCTCACCTGACAGCCGCTTCACCGGGGAGCTGTTTTTT.

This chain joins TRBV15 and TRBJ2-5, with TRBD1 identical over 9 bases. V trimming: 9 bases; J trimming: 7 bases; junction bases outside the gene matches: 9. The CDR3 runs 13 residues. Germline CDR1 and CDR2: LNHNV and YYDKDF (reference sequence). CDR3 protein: CATSRDREGTQYF. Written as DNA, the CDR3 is TGTGCCACTTCCCGGGACAGGGAGGGGACCCAGTACTTC.

The CDR3 sequence is CASSLAGQKNTEAFF. The CDR3, as DNA: TGCGCCAGCAGCTTGGCGGGGCAGAAGAACACTGAAGCTTTCTTT. The rearrangement uses TRBV5-1 and TRBJ1-1; TRBD1 is a possible D gene (5 bases). This CDR3 comprises 15 residues. V lost 0 bases and J 1 base, leaving 10 bases between the germline ends. Germline CDR1 reads SGHRS; CDR2 reads YFSETQ.

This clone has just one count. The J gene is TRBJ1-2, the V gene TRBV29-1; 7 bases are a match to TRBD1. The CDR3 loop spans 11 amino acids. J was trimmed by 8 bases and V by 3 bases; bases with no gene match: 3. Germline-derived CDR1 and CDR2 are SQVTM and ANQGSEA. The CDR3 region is CSVDDRDGYTF. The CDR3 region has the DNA TGCAGCGTTGACGACAGGGACGGCTACACCTTC. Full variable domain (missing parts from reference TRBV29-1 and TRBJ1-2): SAVISQKPSRDICQRGTSLTIQCQVDSQVTMMFWYRQQPGQSLTLIATANQGSEATYESGFVIDKFPISRPNLTFSTLTVSNMSPEDSSIYLCSVDDRDGYTFGSGTRLTVV.

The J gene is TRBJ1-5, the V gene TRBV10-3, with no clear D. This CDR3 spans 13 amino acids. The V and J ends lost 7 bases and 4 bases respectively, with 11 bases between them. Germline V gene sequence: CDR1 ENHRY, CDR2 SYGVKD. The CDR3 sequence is CAITRDLNQPQHF. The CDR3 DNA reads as TGTGCCATCACGCGAGACTTGAATCAGCCCCAGCATTTT.

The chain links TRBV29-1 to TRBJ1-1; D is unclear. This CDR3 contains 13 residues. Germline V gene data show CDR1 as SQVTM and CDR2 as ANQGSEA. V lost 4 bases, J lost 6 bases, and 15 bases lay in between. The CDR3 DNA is TGCAGCGTTGCGGCAGGCGCCGACGCTGAAGCTTTCTTT. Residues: CSVAAGADAEAFF.

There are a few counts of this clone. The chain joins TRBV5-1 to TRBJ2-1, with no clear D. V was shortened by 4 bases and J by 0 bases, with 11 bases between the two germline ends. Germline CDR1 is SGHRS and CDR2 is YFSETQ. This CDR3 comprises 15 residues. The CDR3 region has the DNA TGCGCCAGCAGCGCCGACGGAAGCTCCTACAATGAGCAGTTCTTC. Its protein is CASSADGSSYNEQFF.

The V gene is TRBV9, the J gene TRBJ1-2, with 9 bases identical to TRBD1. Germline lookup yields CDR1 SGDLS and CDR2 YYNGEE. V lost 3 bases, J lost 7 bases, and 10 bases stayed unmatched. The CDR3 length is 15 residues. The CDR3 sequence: CASSDSPHRGLGYTF. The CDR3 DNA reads TGTGCCAGCAGCGACTCACCCCACAGGGGGCTTGGCTACACCTTC.

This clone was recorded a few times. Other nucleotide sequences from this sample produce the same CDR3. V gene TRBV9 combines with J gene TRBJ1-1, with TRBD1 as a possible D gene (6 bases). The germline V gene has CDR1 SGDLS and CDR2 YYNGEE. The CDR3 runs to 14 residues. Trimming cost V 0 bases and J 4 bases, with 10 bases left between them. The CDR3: CASSVVGGRTEAFF. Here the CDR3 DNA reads TGTGCCAGCAGCGTAGTTGGGGGGCGCACTGAAGCTTTCTTT.

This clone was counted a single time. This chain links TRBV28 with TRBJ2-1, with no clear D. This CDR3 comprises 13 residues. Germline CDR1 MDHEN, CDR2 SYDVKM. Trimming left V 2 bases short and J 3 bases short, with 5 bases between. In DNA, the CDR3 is TGTGCCAGCAGTTTACCCAGCTACAATGAGCAGTTCTTC. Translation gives CASSLPSYNEQFF. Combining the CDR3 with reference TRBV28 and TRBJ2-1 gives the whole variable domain DVKVTQSSRYLVKRTGEKVFLECVQDMDHENMFWYRQDPGLGLRLIYFSYDVKMKEKGDIPEGYSVSREKKERFSLILESASTNQTSMYLCASSLPSYNEQFFGPGTRLTVL.

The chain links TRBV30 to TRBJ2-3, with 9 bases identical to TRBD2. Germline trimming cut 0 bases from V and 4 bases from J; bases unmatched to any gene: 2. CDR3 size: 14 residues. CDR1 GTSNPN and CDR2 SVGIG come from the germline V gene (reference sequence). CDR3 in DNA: TGTGCCTGGAGTGTTCTAGCGGGGCCAGATACGCAGTATTTT. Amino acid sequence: CAWSVLAGPDTQYF.

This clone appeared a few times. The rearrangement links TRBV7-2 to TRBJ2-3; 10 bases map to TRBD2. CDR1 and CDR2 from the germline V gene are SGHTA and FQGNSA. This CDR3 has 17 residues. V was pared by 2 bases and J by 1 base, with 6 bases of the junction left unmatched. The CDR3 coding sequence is TGTGCCAGCAGCTTACGGCCTAGCGGGGGTCGCACAGATACGCAGTATTTT. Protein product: CASSLRPSGGRTDTQYF.

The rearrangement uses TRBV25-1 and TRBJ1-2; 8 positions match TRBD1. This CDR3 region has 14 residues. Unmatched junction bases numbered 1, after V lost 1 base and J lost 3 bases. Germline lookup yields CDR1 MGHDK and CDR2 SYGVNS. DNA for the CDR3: TGTGCCAGCAGTGAATTGGGACAGGACTATGGCTACACCTTC. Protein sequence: CASSELGQDYGYTF.

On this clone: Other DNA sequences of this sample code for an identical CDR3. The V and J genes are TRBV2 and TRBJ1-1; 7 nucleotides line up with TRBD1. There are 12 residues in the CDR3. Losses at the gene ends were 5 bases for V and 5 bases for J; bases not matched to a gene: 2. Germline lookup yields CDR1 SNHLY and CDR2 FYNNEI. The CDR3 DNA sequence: TGTGCCAGCAGTCAGGGGGGGACTGAAGCTTTCTTT. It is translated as CASSQGGTEAFF.

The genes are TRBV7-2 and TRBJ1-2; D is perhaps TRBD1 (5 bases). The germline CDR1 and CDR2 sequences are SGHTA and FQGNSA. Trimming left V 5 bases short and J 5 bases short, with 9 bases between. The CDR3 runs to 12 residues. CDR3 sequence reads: CASSRGWYGYTF. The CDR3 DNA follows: TGTGCCAGCAGCAGGGGTTGGTATGGCTACACCTTC.

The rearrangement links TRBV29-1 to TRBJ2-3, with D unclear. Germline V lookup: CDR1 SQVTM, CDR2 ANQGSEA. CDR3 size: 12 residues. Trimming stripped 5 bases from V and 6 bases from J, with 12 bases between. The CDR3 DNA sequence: TGCAGCGTTCTTTGGGCAGATGATACGCAGTATTTT. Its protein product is CSVLWADDTQYF.

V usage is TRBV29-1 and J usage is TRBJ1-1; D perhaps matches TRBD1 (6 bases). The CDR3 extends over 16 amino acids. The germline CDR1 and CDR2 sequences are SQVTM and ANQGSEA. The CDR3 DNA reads TGCTCCGGGAGGGGGGCGGAACGGGATGGCGGGACTGAAGCTTTCTTT. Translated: CSGRGAERDGGTEAFF.

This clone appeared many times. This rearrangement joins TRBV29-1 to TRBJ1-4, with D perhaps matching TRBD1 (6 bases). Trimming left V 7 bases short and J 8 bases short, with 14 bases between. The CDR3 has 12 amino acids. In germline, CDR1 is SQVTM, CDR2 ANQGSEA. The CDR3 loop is CSAGTPSEKLFF. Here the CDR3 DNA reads TGCAGCGCCGGGACACCGTCCGAAAAACTGTTTTTT.

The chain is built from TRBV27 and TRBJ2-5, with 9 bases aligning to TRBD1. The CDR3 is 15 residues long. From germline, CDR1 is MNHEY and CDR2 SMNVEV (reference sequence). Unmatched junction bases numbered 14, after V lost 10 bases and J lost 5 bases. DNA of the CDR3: TGTGCCATACGGGACAGGGCTCCGGTGTGGGAGACCCAGTACTTC. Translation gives CAIRDRAPVWETQYF.

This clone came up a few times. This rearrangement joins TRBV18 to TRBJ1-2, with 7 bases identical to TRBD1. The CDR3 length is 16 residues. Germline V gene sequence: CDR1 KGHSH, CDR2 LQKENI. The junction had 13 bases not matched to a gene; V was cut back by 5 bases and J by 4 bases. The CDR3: CASSSIDRVGVYGYTF. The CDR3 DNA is TGTGCCAGCTCATCAATAGACAGGGTGGGAGTCTATGGCTACACCTTC.

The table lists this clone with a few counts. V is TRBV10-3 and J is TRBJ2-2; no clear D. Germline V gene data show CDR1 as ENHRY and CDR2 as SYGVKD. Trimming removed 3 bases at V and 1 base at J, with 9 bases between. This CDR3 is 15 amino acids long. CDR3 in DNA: TGTGCCATCAGTGAAGGTGGCCGGAACACCGGGGAGCTGTTTTTT. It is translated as CAISEGGRNTGELFF.

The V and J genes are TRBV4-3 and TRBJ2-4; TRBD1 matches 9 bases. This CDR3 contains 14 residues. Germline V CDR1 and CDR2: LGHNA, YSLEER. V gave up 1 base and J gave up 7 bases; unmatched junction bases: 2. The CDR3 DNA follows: TGCGCCAGCAGCCAAGGGACAGGGGTTAACATTCAGTACTTC. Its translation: CASSQGTGVNIQYF.

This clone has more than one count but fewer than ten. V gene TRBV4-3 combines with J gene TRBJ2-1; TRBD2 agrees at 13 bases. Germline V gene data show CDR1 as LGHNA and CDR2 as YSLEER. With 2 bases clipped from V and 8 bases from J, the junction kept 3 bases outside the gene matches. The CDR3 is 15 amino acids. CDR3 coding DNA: TGCGCCAGCAGCCAAACTAGCGGGGGGGCCTATGAGCAGTTCTTC. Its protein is CASSQTSGGAYEQFF.

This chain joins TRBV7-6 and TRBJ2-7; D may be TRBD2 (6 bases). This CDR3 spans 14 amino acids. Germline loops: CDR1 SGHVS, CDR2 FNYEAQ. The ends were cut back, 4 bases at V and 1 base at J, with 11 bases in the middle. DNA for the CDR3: TGTGCCAGCAGCTCCTCGCGGGGATCCTACGAGCAGTACTTC. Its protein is CASSSSRGSYEQYF. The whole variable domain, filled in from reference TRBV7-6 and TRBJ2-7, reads GAGVSQSPRYKVTKRGQDVALRCDPISGHVSLYWYRQALGQGPEFLTYFNYEAQQDKSGLPNDRFSAERPEGSISTLTIQRTEQRDSAMYRCASSSSRGSYEQYFGPGTRLTVT.

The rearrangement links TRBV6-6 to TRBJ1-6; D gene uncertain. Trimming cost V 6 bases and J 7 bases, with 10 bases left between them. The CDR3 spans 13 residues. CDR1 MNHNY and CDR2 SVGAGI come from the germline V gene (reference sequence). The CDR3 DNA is TGTGCCAGCAGATTGACCGGGAATTCACCCCTCCACTTT. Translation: CASRLTGNSPLHF.

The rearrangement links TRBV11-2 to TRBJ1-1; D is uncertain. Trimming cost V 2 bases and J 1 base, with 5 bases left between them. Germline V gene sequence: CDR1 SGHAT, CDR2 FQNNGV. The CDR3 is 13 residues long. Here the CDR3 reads CASSLNENTEAFF. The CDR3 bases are TGTGCCAGCAGCTTAAACGAGAACACTGAAGCTTTCTTT.

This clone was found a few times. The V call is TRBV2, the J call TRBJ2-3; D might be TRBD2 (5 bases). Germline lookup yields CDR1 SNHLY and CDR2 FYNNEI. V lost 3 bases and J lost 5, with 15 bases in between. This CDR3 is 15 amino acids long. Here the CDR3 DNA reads TGTGCCAGCAGTGAGGGTAGCGCCGGACTAGATACGCAGTATTTT. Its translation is CASSEGSAGLDTQYF.